This TCR beta chain was captured by sequencing in a study of identical twins. Study results and caveats: Twin pairs' shared out-of-frame alpha sequences were enriched in low generation probability. Within monozygotic twins, out-of-frame TCR alpha sharing was underestimated by the models. Among beta out-of-frame sequences, excess sharing between twins appeared weaker.

Every sampled donor was Caucasian and healthy. As concerns this clonotype: Its antigen is as yet unknown.

MiXCR, run by TCRdb on the 5' RACE reads, gives a single entry per CDR3 protein. The table includes 500,000 to 650,000 distinct CDR3 sequences, about 7.6% detected once. These sequences were also reported in another study, on yellow fever vaccine responses in identical twins.

The material sequenced was PBMCs. This TCR came from a young woman in good health.

CDR3 protein: CSVLSGQGAYEQYF. CDR3 nucleotides: TGCAGCGTCCTCTCGGGACAGGGGGCCTACGAGCAGTACTTC. This chain connects TRBV29-1 to TRBJ2-7; the match to TRBD1 covers 11 bases. The germline gives CDR1 SQVTM, CDR2 ANQGSEA. The CDR3 consists of 14 residues. J gave up 2 bases and V 6 bases, and 6 bases lay outside the gene matches.